The 19 T cell receptor beta chains reported below all come from one sample, sequenced in a study of T cells in localized non-small cell lung cancer. TCRdb keeps only in-frame clones here, not all; method: immunoSEQ multiplex PCR. The sample holds more than 850 clones, about a fifth seen once. Sample: normal lung tissue next to the tumor, taken before any cancer treatment. The receptor set was obtained from an older female donor with stage I lung adenocarcinoma.

The genes are TRBV12-5 and TRBJ1-5; D remains unclear. Germline lookup yields CDR1 LGHNT and CDR2 FRNRAP. Trimming took off 7 bases at V and 6 bases at J, with 13 bases between the two ends. The CDR3 spans 13 residues. CDR3 sequence: CASDADKLQPQHF. CDR3 in DNA: TGTGCTAGTGATGCAGACAAGCTTCAGCCCCAGCATTTT.

This clone qualifies as medium-sized (0.01 to 0.1%). The rearrangement links TRBV11-3 to TRBJ1-2, with 9 bases fitting TRBD1. This CDR3 spans 15 amino acids. The ends lost 5 bases at V and 6 bases at J; junction bases unmatched: 10. CDR1 is SGHNT, CDR2 YENEEA, per germline. The CDR3 DNA is TGTGCCAGCAGCATTCGGGACAGGGACGCAGATGGCTACACCTTC. It is translated as CASSIRDRDADGYTF.

This clone was found a few times. The chain employs TRBV15 and TRBJ1-3, with D tentatively TRBD1 (6 bases). Germline V lookup: CDR1 LNHNV, CDR2 YYDKDF (reference sequence). This CDR3 has 16 residues. V was clipped by 0 bases and J by 0 bases, with 9 bases between them. CDR3 protein: CATSRDRGPSGNTIYF. CDR3 in DNA: TGTGCCACCAGCAGAGATCGGGGGCCCTCTGGAAACACCATATATTTT.

The chain links TRBV28 to TRBJ1-1; D ambiguous. The CDR3 is 13 amino acids. V dropped 2 bases and J dropped 7 bases, with 11 bases sitting between them. In germline, CDR1 is MDHEN, CDR2 SYDVKM. In nucleotides, the CDR3 is TGTGCCAGCAGTTTAAGGGCCGCCGGTGAAGCTTTCTTT. Translated, it gives CASSLRAAGEAFF.

CDR3: CASSPSSTPNYGYTF. CDR3 sequence (DNA): TGTGCCAGCTCACCATCAAGCACCCCTAACTATGGCTACACCTTC. The chain uses TRBV18 and TRBJ1-2; D unresolved. Germline V gene lookup returns CDR1 KGHSH and CDR2 LQKENI. V lost 2 bases, J lost 0 bases, and 10 bases lay in between. CDR3 length: 15 amino acids. The complete variable domain, with remaining parts taken from reference TRBV18 and TRBJ1-2, reads NAGVMQNPRHLVRRRGQEARLRCSPMKGHSHVYWYRQLPEEGLKFMVYLQKENIIDESGMPKERFSAEFPKEGPSILRIQQVVRGDSAAYFCASSPSSTPNYGYTFGSGTRLTVV.

This clone was seen a few times. The rearrangement links TRBV6-8 to TRBJ2-7; D is perhaps TRBD2 (5 bases). CDR1 and CDR2 from the germline V gene are MNHGY and SAAAGT. Trimming removed 6 bases from V and 2 bases from J, with 20 bases in between. The CDR3 runs to 16 residues. The CDR3 DNA reads TGTGCCAGCAGCCTTACCGGGATACATTCCACCTACGAGCAGTACTTC. Protein product: CASSLTGIHSTYEQYF.

This clone appeared a few times. The chain employs TRBV29-1 and TRBJ1-1, with D possibly matching TRBD1 (5 bases). V lost 6 bases to trimming and J lost 4 bases, with 12 bases between them. The germline CDR1 and CDR2 sequences are SQVTM and ANQGSEA. The CDR3 has 12 residues. CDR3 region: CSVRGGTTEAFF. CDR3 nucleotide sequence: TGCAGCGTGCGGGGAGGGACCACTGAAGCTTTCTTT.

This clone was seen a handful of times. V and J are TRBV6-8 and TRBJ1-1; D uncertain. This CDR3 has 13 residues. With 6 bases removed from V and 1 base from J, the gap between germline ends came to 9 bases. Germline V gene data show CDR1 as MNHGY and CDR2 as SAAAGT. DNA of the CDR3: TGTGCCAGCAGCCGCGCAGAGAACACTGAAGCTTTCTTT. This codes for CASSRAENTEAFF.

In its sample, this clone is medium-sized. The chain is built from TRBV11-3 and TRBJ2-7; maybe TRBD2 (7 bases). Germline V lookup: CDR1 SGHNT, CDR2 YENEEA. The CDR3 runs to 16 residues. Trimming took 2 bases from V and 4 from J, leaving 18 bases between them. Here the CDR3 DNA reads TGTGCCAGCAGCTTAACCGGGGGGCTAAGCGCTTACGAGCAGTACTTC. Protein: CASSLTGGLSAYEQYF.

The V gene is TRBV15, the J gene TRBJ2-7, with 10 positions matching TRBD1. The length of the CDR3 is 15 residues. Germline values: CDR1 LNHNV, CDR2 YYDKDF (reference sequence). Trimming took 5 bases from V and 5 from J; bases not matched to a gene: 9. The CDR3 sequence: CATSGPGQGTHEQYF. As DNA, the CDR3 is TGTGCCACCAGCGGGCCGGGACAGGGGACCCACGAGCAGTACTTC.

In this sample, this clone turned up a few times. The chain recombines TRBV6-8 with TRBJ2-1; TRBD1 aligns across 8 bases. Germline V gene lookup returns CDR1 MNHGY and CDR2 SAAAGT. V lost 7 bases and J lost 5; bases outside the gene matches: 10. This CDR3 contains 15 residues. The CDR3 region is CASTRTGRLDNEQFF. The DNA of the CDR3 is TGTGCCAGCACCCGGACAGGGCGACTCGACAATGAGCAGTTCTTC.

V gene TRBV30 combines with J gene TRBJ2-2; D is undetermined. Germline V gene sequence: CDR1 GTSNPN, CDR2 SVGIG (reference sequence). V gave up 4 bases and J gave up 4 bases, with 7 bases separating them. This CDR3 spans 12 amino acids. The CDR3 loop reads CAWILGTGELFF. Written as DNA, the CDR3 is TGTGCCTGGATTTTAGGCACCGGGGAGCTGTTTTTT.

The chain combines TRBV28 with TRBJ2-7; 7 positions agree with TRBD2. CDR3 length: 16 residues. The trim removed 7 bases at V and 0 bases at J, leaving 12 bases unmatched. Germline V gene sequence: CDR1 MDHEN, CDR2 SYDVKM. CDR3 region: CASTPPWGLTSYEQYF. The CDR3 DNA follows: TGTGCCAGCACCCCACCGTGGGGACTAACCTCCTACGAGCAGTACTTC. Based on the CDR3 plus reference TRBV28 and TRBJ2-7, the full variable domain is DVKVTQSSRYLVKRTGEKVFLECVQDMDHENMFWYRQDPGLGLRLIYFSYDVKMKEKGDIPEGYSVSREKKERFSLILESASTNQTSMYLCASTPPWGLTSYEQYFGPGTRLTVT.

There are a few counts of this clone. The CDR3 DNA follows: TGTGCCAGCAGCTTGGGAGGACTAGCGGGATTAAGCACAGATACGCAGTATTTT. Its protein is CASSLGGLAGLSTDTQYF. The rearrangement joins TRBV11-3 to TRBJ2-3; 12 bases align to TRBD2. From germline, CDR1 is SGHNT and CDR2 YENEEA. V shed 3 bases and J 0 bases; nucleotides not matched to a gene: 7. This CDR3 is built from 18 residues.

This chain connects TRBV6-8 to TRBJ1-3, with a tentative D call TRBD1 (5 bases). The CDR3 runs to 14 residues. With 3 bases removed from V and 0 bases from J, the gap between germline ends came to 6 bases. The germline gives CDR1 MNHGY, CDR2 SAAAGT. CDR3 region: CASSYDSSGNTIYF. In nucleotides, the CDR3 is TGTGCCAGCAGTTATGACAGCTCTGGAAACACCATATATTTT.

For the CDR3, the DNA is TGTGCCAGCAGCCTGACAGGGATGGTCTATGGCTACACCTTC. Protein: CASSLTGMVYGYTF. This sequence joins TRBV11-3 and TRBJ1-2; 7 positions agree with TRBD1. After removal of 5 bases from V and 4 bases from J, the junction contained 7 bases not matched to a gene. CDR3 size: 14 residues. CDR1 SGHNT and CDR2 YENEEA come from the germline V gene. The full variable domain, completed using reference TRBV11-3 and TRBJ1-2, is EAGVVQSPRYKIIEKKQPVAFWCNPISGHNTLYWYLQNLGQGPELLIRYENEEAVDDSQLPKDRFSAERLKGVDSTLKIQPAELGDSAVYLCASSLTGMVYGYTFGSGTRLTVV.

This chain connects TRBV14 to TRBJ2-7, with 7 nucleotides matching TRBD1. The CDR3 is made up of 13 amino acids. The germline CDR1 and CDR2 sequences are SGHDN and FVKESK. The V gene end was trimmed by 5 bases and the J gene end by 6 bases; junction bases not matched to a gene: 7. The CDR3 sequence: CASSAQGISEQYF. Here the CDR3 DNA reads TGTGCCAGCAGCGCACAGGGGATCTCCGAGCAGTACTTC. Full variable domain (rest looked up from reference TRBV14 and TRBJ2-7): EAGVTQFPSHSVIEKGQTVTLRCDPISGHDNLYWYRRVMGKEIKFLLHFVKESKQDESGMPNNRFLAERTGGTYSTLKVQPAELEDSGVYFCASSAQGISEQYFGPGTRLTVT.

This clone has a handful of counts. This chain connects TRBV9 to TRBJ2-2; D unclear. The V end was cut by 0 bases, the J end by 7 bases, with 4 bases between. CDR1 SGDLS and CDR2 YYNGEE come from the germline V gene. The length of the CDR3 is 12 residues. In DNA, the CDR3 is TGTGCCAGCAGCGTAGTGAACGGGGAGCTGTTTTTT. As protein: CASSVVNGELFF. The variable domain in full, completed from reference TRBV9 and TRBJ2-2, reads DSGVTQTPKHLITATGQRVTLRCSPRSGDLSVYWYQQSLDQGLQFLIQYYNGEERAKGNILERFSAQQFPDLHSELNLSSLELGDSALYFCASSVVNGELFFGEGSRLTVL.

In this sample, this clone turned up a few times. The CDR3: CASSLGSRGTDTQYF. The CDR3 nucleotides are TGCGCCAGCAGCTTGGGCTCCCGGGGCACAGATACGCAGTATTTT. The rearrangement links TRBV5-1 to TRBJ2-3; D unresolved. Germline CDR1 SGHRS, CDR2 YFSETQ. The CDR3 is made up of 15 amino acids. V was clipped by 0 bases and J by 1 base, with 9 bases between them.